The next 25 T cell receptor beta chains were all read from a single sample in a study of CD8+ T cells in alopecia areata (dated by TCRdb to the late 2010s). The treatment or condition tag for this specimen amounts to: oral pan-JAK inhibitor, 5-10 mg twice daily. Library generation was performed with the immunoSEQ multiplex PCR assay. RNA was extracted from all samples and reverse transcribed into cDNA, which served as template for TCR sequencing. TCRdb's version of the immuneACCESS table is confined to in-frame rearrangements and falls short of the full clone set. An unresolved V gene accounts for under half of the shortfall where checked; the remainder is of unknown origin. This sample is represented by 200,000 to 250,000 clones; roughly two fifths of them were singletons. Around 0.48% of the sample is taken by the ten largest. The sequencing here drew on CD4+ T cells sorted from blood, taken at approximately week 30, from a patient treated with tofacitinib. The receptors were sampled from a human donor with alopecia areata.

The chain uses TRBV5-1 and TRBJ2-3; 12 bases map to TRBD2. Germline values: CDR1 SGHRS, CDR2 YFSETQ. Losses at the gene ends were 2 bases for V and 2 bases for J; bases not matched to a gene: 3. This CDR3 region has 16 residues. The CDR3 here is CASSFGLAGPTDTQYF. CDR3 sequence (DNA): TGCGCCAGCAGCTTCGGACTAGCGGGGCCCACAGATACGCAGTATTTT.

J is TRBJ1-1 and V is TRBV4-1; possible D gene TRBD1, 6 bases. Trimming removed 1 base at V and 1 base at J, with 16 bases between. Per germline, CDR1 MGHRA and CDR2 YSYEKL. The length of the CDR3 is 17 residues. The CDR3 protein is CASSQVVVGQKNTEAFF. Here the CDR3 DNA reads TGCGCCAGCAGCCAAGTCGTCGTTGGACAGAAGAACACTGAAGCTTTCTTT.

The rearrangement uses TRBV5-1 and TRBJ2-1; 8 positions match TRBD2. The junction had 18 bases not matched to a gene; V was cut back by 1 base and J by 0 bases. Germline V gene data show CDR1 as SGHRS and CDR2 as YFSETQ. This CDR3 spans 21 amino acids. CDR3 nucleotides: TGCGCCAGCAGCTTGACCCATCCCCCCCTAGCGGGCGGGAGCTCCTACAATGAGCAGTTCTTC. It is translated as CASSLTHPPLAGGSSYNEQFF. The full variable domain, its missing parts supplied by reference TRBV5-1 and TRBJ2-1, is KAGVTQTPRYLIKTRGQQVTLSCSPISGHRSVSWYQQTPGQGLQFLFEYFSETQRNKGNFPGRFSGRQFSNSRSEMNVSTLELGDSALYLCASSLTHPPLAGGSSYNEQFFGPGTRLTVL.

The chain has TRBV27 and TRBJ1-5; D gene uncertain. V lost 4 bases and J lost 4, with 8 bases in between. Germline CDR1 and CDR2: MNHEY and SMNVEV (reference sequence). This CDR3 comprises 13 residues. Written as DNA, the CDR3 is TGTGCCAGCAGTTCAGAAAGAAATCAGCCCCAGCATTTT. Residues: CASSSERNQPQHF.

V usage is TRBV4-1 and J usage is TRBJ2-6, with a weak D call TRBD2 (7 bases). Trimming shortened V by 2 bases and J by 2 bases, and 16 bases separated the two germline ends. The CDR3 length is 18 residues. Germline lookup yields CDR1 MGHRA and CDR2 YSYEKL. CDR3 protein: CASSQPWRGGTGANVLTF. The CDR3 DNA follows: TGCGCCAGCAGCCAACCGTGGAGGGGGGGAACTGGGGCCAACGTCCTGACTTTC.

V is TRBV9 and J is TRBJ2-5; D is possibly TRBD1 (5 bases). The germline CDR1 and CDR2 sequences are SGDLS and YYNGEE. The CDR3 has 14 amino acids. The germline V and J ends were trimmed by 0 bases and 5 bases, with 11 bases remaining between them. The CDR3 DNA reads as TGTGCCAGCAGCGTAGGGGGCGGTCGGGAGACCCAGTACTTC. Translated: CASSVGGGRETQYF.

The chain recombines TRBV29-1 with TRBJ2-7, with TRBD1 matching over 7 bases. The CDR3 sequence is 14 residues long. Germline V gene lookup returns CDR1 SQVTM and CDR2 ANQGSEA. V gave up 5 bases and J gave up 4 bases; unmatched junction bases: 11. The CDR3 DNA follows: TGCAGCGTTCTTAGACAGGGAAGGGGGTACGAGCAGTACTTC. Protein sequence: CSVLRQGRGYEQYF.

DNA of the CDR3: TGTGCCAGCAGCTTATGGTCTGCGGGTAGCAATCAGCCCCAGCATTTT. Its protein product is CASSLWSAGSNQPQHF. The chain uses TRBV5-6 and TRBJ1-5; the D is unclear. The V end was cut by 2 bases, the J end by 0 bases, with 12 bases between. This CDR3 spans 16 amino acids. The germline CDR1 and CDR2 sequences are SGHDT and YYEEEE. Full variable domain (missing parts from reference TRBV5-6 and TRBJ1-5): DAGVTQSPTHLIKTRGQQVTLRCSPKSGHDTVSWYQQALGQGPQFIFQYYEEEERQRGNFPDRFSGHQFPNYSSELNVNALLLGDSALYLCASSLWSAGSNQPQHFGDGTRLSIL.

This rearrangement joins TRBV6-4 to TRBJ1-2; 8 bases are a match to TRBD1. The length of the CDR3 is 14 residues. From germline, CDR1 is MRHNA and CDR2 SNTAGT. The junction had 5 bases not matched to a gene; V was cut back by 5 bases and J by 3 bases. CDR3 DNA sequence: TGTGCCAGCAGTTTTGGACAGGGCGACTATGGCTACACCTTC. As protein: CASSFGQGDYGYTF.

V usage is TRBV4-1 and J usage is TRBJ2-2; D call uncertain. The germline V gene has CDR1 MGHRA and CDR2 YSYEKL. The CDR3 has 15 residues. Trimming shortened V by 4 bases and J by 6 bases, and 15 bases separated the two germline ends. The CDR3 bases are TGCGCCAGCAGCCCAATCCTCAGGAAGCCCGGGGAGCTGTTTTTT. Translating it yields CASSPILRKPGELFF.

This clone appeared a few times. V is TRBV7-8 and J is TRBJ2-7, with D unclear. The CDR3 length is 14 residues. Germline V lookup: CDR1 SGHVS, CDR2 FQNEAQ. Trimming shortened V by 5 bases and J by 2 bases, and 13 bases separated the two germline ends. The CDR3 reads CASSNRTEAYEQYF. Written as DNA, the CDR3 is TGTGCCAGCAGCAACCGGACGGAAGCCTACGAGCAGTACTTC.

The chain is built from TRBV5-4 and TRBJ2-3; D not certain. Germline CDR1 SGHNT, CDR2 YYREEE (reference sequence). CDR3 length: 17 amino acids. V was trimmed by 0 bases and J by 6 bases, leaving 20 bases between them. CDR3: CASSLANSAGYMDTQYF. The CDR3 DNA is TGTGCCAGCAGCTTGGCCAATAGTGCAGGTTATATGGATACGCAGTATTTT.

The J gene is TRBJ1-1, the V gene TRBV30, with a tentative D call TRBD1 (6 bases). CDR3 length: 15 residues. Germline assignment: CDR1 GTSNPN and CDR2 SVGIG (reference sequence). Trimming shortened V by 7 bases and J by 1 base, and 19 bases separated the two germline ends. For the CDR3, the DNA is TGTGCCTCGGGAGGGGGTAGAGGTAAGAACACTGAAGCTTTCTTT. Translating gives CASGGGRGKNTEAFF.

The V and J genes are TRBV18 and TRBJ1-6; D remains unclear. Trimming left V 3 bases short and J 7 bases short, with 13 bases between. Germline assignment: CDR1 KGHSH and CDR2 LQKENI. The CDR3 loop spans 15 amino acids. The CDR3 DNA reads TGTGCCAGCTCACCGGGCGGGTCGGCGAATTCACCCCTCCACTTT. Amino acids: CASSPGGSANSPLHF.

This chain connects TRBV11-2 to TRBJ2-7, with D hard to call. The CDR3 covers 14 residues. V dropped 2 bases and J dropped 2 bases, with 10 bases sitting between them. Germline-derived CDR1 and CDR2 are SGHAT and FQNNGV. The CDR3 DNA sequence: TGTGCCAGCAGCTTAACCGGGCTAGCCTACGAGCAGTACTTC. Translating gives CASSLTGLAYEQYF. Supplemented by reference TRBV11-2 and TRBJ2-7, the full variable domain reads EAGVAQSPRYKIIEKRQSVAFWCNPISGHATLYWYQQILGQGPKLLIQFQNNGVVDDSQLPKDRFSAERLKGVDSTLKIQPAKLEDSAVYLCASSLTGLAYEQYFGPGTRLTVT.

This clone was found a few times. The chain couples TRBV29-1 to TRBJ2-5; the D gene is possibly TRBD1 (5 bases). Germline lookup yields CDR1 SQVTM and CDR2 ANQGSEA. The CDR3 has 11 amino acids. The V end lost 7 bases, the J end lost 2 bases, and 8 bases lay between the germline ends. CDR3 in amino acids: CSAGPQETQYF. CDR3 coding DNA: TGCAGCGCAGGGCCGCAAGAGACCCAGTACTTC. The variable domain in full, with the rest retrieved from reference TRBV29-1 and TRBJ2-5, is SAVISQKPSRDICQRGTSLTIQCQVDSQVTMMFWYRQQPGQSLTLIATANQGSEATYESGFVIDKFPISRPNLTFSTLTVSNMSPEDSSIYLCSAGPQETQYFGPGTRLLVL.

The rearrangement links TRBV29-1 to TRBJ1-1; tentative D call: TRBD1 (5 bases). V was clipped by 4 bases and J by 6 bases, with 12 bases between them. In germline, CDR1 is SQVTM, CDR2 ANQGSEA. The CDR3 length is 12 residues. The CDR3 loop is CSVAFGGAEAFF. The CDR3 bases are TGCAGCGTTGCATTTGGGGGGGCTGAAGCTTTCTTT.

This clone was seen a handful of times. This CDR3 reads CASSYLTGAGTEAFF. The DNA for the CDR3 is TGTGCCAGCAGTTACCTCACAGGGGCGGGGACTGAAGCTTTCTTT. This chain connects TRBV6-6 to TRBJ1-1; TRBD1 matches at 7 bases. The CDR3 loop spans 15 amino acids. Germline lookup yields CDR1 MNHNY and CDR2 SVGAGI (reference sequence). The V gene end was trimmed by 2 bases and the J gene end by 5 bases; junction bases not matched to a gene: 8.

The chain links TRBV5-6 to TRBJ2-1; the D is unclear. The V end lost 3 bases, the J end lost 10 bases, and 14 bases lay between the germline ends. Germline V gives CDR1 SGHDT, CDR2 YYEEEE. There are 13 residues in the CDR3. CDR3 sequence reads: CASSWSPMGEQFF. The CDR3, as DNA: TGTGCCAGCAGCTGGAGCCCTATGGGCGAGCAGTTCTTC.

This clone appeared a few times. The rearrangement uses TRBV7-9 and TRBJ2-7; D gene uncertain. CDR1 SEHNR and CDR2 FQNEAQ come from the germline V gene (reference sequence). The germline V and J ends were trimmed by 5 bases and 3 bases, with 8 bases remaining between them. This CDR3 has 12 residues. In nucleotides, the CDR3 is TGTGCCAGCAGCCAAACACTCTACGAGCAGTACTTC. It codes for CASSQTLYEQYF. Together with reference TRBV7-9 and TRBJ2-7, the CDR3 gives the full variable domain: DTGVSQNPRHKITKRGQNVTFRCDPISEHNRLYWYRQTLGQGPEFLTYFQNEAQLEKSRLLSDRFSAERPKGSFSTLEIQRTEQGDSAMYLCASSQTLYEQYFGPGTRLTVT.

The rearrangement uses TRBV29-1 and TRBJ1-1; D gene ambiguous. The CDR3 is made up of 12 amino acids. V was clipped by 7 bases and J by 2 bases, with 11 bases between them. The germline V gene has CDR1 SQVTM and CDR2 ANQGSEA. CDR3 protein: CSALVSNTEAFF. The CDR3, as DNA: TGCAGCGCCCTAGTATCAAACACTGAAGCTTTCTTT.

The J gene is TRBJ2-2, the V gene TRBV2; no clear D gene. V dropped 3 bases and J dropped 4 bases, with 9 bases sitting between them. This CDR3 is 14 amino acids long. Per germline, CDR1 SNHLY and CDR2 FYNNEI. This CDR3 reads CASSDWRSTGELFF. The CDR3 nucleotides are TGTGCCAGCAGTGACTGGCGGAGCACCGGGGAGCTGTTTTTT. Drawing the rest from reference TRBV2 and TRBJ2-2, the complete variable domain is EPEVTQTPSHQVTQMGQEVILRCVPISNHLYFYWYRQILGQKVEFLVSFYNNEISEKSEIFDDQFSVERPDGSNFTLKIRSTKLEDSAMYFCASSDWRSTGELFFGEGSRLTVL.

This clone was seen more than once but under ten times. The chain recombines TRBV29-1 with TRBJ2-1, with D maybe TRBD2 (6 bases). V dropped 7 bases and J dropped 3 bases, with 13 bases sitting between them. The CDR3 has 13 amino acids. CDR1 and CDR2 from the germline V gene are SQVTM and ANQGSEA. The chain's CDR3 is CSGGEEYYNEQFF. The DNA for the CDR3 is TGCAGCGGGGGGGAAGAGTACTACAATGAGCAGTTCTTC.

The genes are TRBV6-5 and TRBJ1-1; D is undetermined. The V and J ends lost 10 bases and 4 bases respectively, with 22 bases between them. Germline V CDR1 and CDR2: MNHEY, SVGAGI. The CDR3 runs 15 residues. CDR3 in DNA: TGTGCCACCCGCGGAGCGTTCTCGCCGTCCACTGAAGCTTTCTTT. This encodes CATRGAFSPSTEAFF.

The sample holds a few counts of this clone. The rearrangement uses TRBV7-9 and TRBJ2-7; D perhaps matches TRBD1 (6 bases). The CDR3 is 13 amino acids. The ends were cut back, 2 bases at V and 8 bases at J, with 13 bases in the middle. Germline loops: CDR1 SEHNR, CDR2 FQNEAQ (reference sequence). In nucleotides, the CDR3 is TGTGCCAGCAGCTTAACACAACAGGGAAAGCAGTACTTC. As protein: CASSLTQQGKQYF.